This T cell receptor beta chain is drawn from a study of post-analysis software for immune sequencing data (dated by TCRdb to 2013 to 2016). Regarding the complete study: Disease courses on record covered relapsing-remitting, secondary progressive and progressive-relapsing multiple sclerosis, though some patients had no subtype annotation. The multiple sclerosis patient repertoires were compared with some twelve previously published healthy control repertoires from donors aged about 6 to 28 years. A subset of samples was prepared in parallel using single-end sample barcoding, then pooled and co-amplified after Illumina adapter ligation.

The library relied on PCR. The run used an Illumina HiSeq 2500. To reduce PCR and sequencing biases, unique molecular identifiers were built into the TCR beta cDNA libraries. Roughly 500,000 cDNA molecules were obtained for every 1 to 10 million input T cells, so each molecule roughly corresponded to one T cell. The patient libraries were prepared and sequenced with the same protocol used for the earlier healthy control dataset. Samples belonging to the same batch were prepared together, multiplexed and sequenced on a shared HiSeq lane. The original methods were these. Raw barcoded reads were processed with MIGEC, discarding single-read molecular identifier groups before consensus assembly and CDR3 extraction. Clonotype tables were post-analysed with VDJtools, normalizing diversity by down-sampling all datasets to the smallest sample size. Repertoire overlap clustering matched CDR3 amino acid but not nucleotide sequences to correct batch-related cross-sample contamination. The public reads were quality trimmed at Q25 with fastp and then assembled into clones with MiXCR by TCRdb, keeping productive beta chains. Each entry is one CDR3 protein sequence, shown with its most common DNA and genes. The V and J calls were not made by the authors but by TCRdb's processing. Counted in this sample were some 800,000 distinct CDR3 sequences; about 43% of them appeared once. The leading ten clones occupy roughly 4.5% of the sample.

Findings and caveats that apply to the study as a whole: Normalized Chao1 diversity was significantly lower in multiple sclerosis patients than controls, suggesting substantial peripheral T-cell clonal expansion. The multiple sclerosis patient group was slightly younger than the control group. About five TRBV segments, including TRBV5-6, TRBV5-1 and TRBV20-1, were significantly more frequent in patients than controls. Strong co-clustering of samples prepared in the same batch was shown by direct clustering with F measure, prompting a batch-effect correction.

To demonstrate the VDJtools post-analysis software, TCR beta repertoires were profiled from the peripheral blood of some 12 young patients with multiple sclerosis. The patients with multiple sclerosis were children and adolescents between about 6 and 16 years of age. This clonotype was seen more than once but under ten times. Which antigen it targets is not known. There are no base qualities to consult, and no much larger clone falls within one base. V lost 4 bases and J lost 6 bases, and the count of bases not matched to a germline gene is 8. Sequences DFQATT (CDR1) and SNEGSKA (CDR2) are obtained from the germline V gene (reference sequence). The CDR3, cysteine through phenylalanine, is 14 amino acids long. This entry keeps only the CDR3 DNA: 42 bases, framed from base 1.

The chain is made from TRBV20-1 and TRBJ2-7; 11 middle bases align to TRBD2. The source of this sequence is a girl aged 10-17 years with multiple sclerosis. Sequenced input: blood. The CDR3 has the sequence CSAIIAGGPLEQYF. The nucleotides read TGCAGTGCTATCATAGCGGGAGGGCCTCTCGAGCAGTACTTC.